This T cell receptor (beta chain) was recorded in a study of T cell responses to AZD1222 COVID-19 vaccine. Regarding the study as a whole: Nearly half of spike-specific TCRs reportedly go after variant regions that carry no mutations. Among AZD1222 vaccinees, only 5 to 7 were seropositive at baseline. None of the repertoires were sampled until the peak T cell response had passed. Spike regions recognized by vaccine-associated CD4 TCRs spanned the protein, led by 160-218 and 743-854.

Comments on this clone: The antigen is not known.

Sequencing was performed with immunoSEQ multiplex PCR; in TCRdb, only in-frame clones are kept and a portion is missing. The repertoire has around 110,000 clones, about 90% of them found once; the top ten carry 1.5% to 2%. The germline CDR1 and CDR2 sequences are DFQATT and SNEGSKA (reference sequence). The CDR3 loop spans 15 amino acids. J lost 6 bases, V lost 3 bases, and 6 bases had no gene match. The chain employs TRBV20-1 and TRBJ2-1; 12 bases are a match to TRBD2. The sequence derives from an adult who received the AZD1222 COVID-19 vaccine. This specimen consisted of peripheral blood, obtained 28 days after the second AZD1222 dose. The CDR3 DNA reads TGCAGTGCTAGTGAGGGACTAGCGGGCCCCAATGAGCAGTTCTTC. Translation gives CSASEGLAGPNEQFF.